Listed below are T cell receptor beta chains from one sample, sequenced in a study of blood T cell repertoires in COVID-19. The table came from immunoSEQ multiplex PCR; TCRdb's copy has only in-frame clones and leaves some out. Here the sample spans roughly 380,000 clones, roughly 77% being singletons. Sequencing used peripheral blood. The receptors shown here come from a human donor with acute or convalescent COVID-19. The donor label of this sample is uncertain. Each CDR3 is given with its conserved first and last residue. The D gene is left open where the match is weak. The listing skips clone size in some rows; elsewhere it reads once, few, many or a size class.

TRBD2,NA,TRBV11-2,TRBJ2-5,14,TGTGCCAGCAGCTTAAGCGGGGATTGGGAGACCCAGTACTTC,CASSLSGDWETQYF
NA,NA,TRBV10-2,TRBJ1-1,13,TGCGCCAGCACTCAACGCAGGGACACTGAAGCTTTCTTT,CASTQRRDTEAFF
NA,NA,TRBV5-1,TRBJ1-3,15,TGCGCCAGCAGCAGGACGGGAGAATCAGGAAACACCATATATTTT,CASSRTGESGNTIYF
NA,NA,TRBV7-8,TRBJ2-3,13,TGTGCCAGCAGCTTATACGGTCTCGATACGCAGTATTTT,CASSLYGLDTQYF
TRBD1,NA,TRBV6-5,TRBJ1-2,13,TGTGCCACCCAGCAGACAGGGCGCGGGGGCTACACCTTC,CATQQTGRGGYTF
TRBD1,NA,TRBV30,TRBJ2-5,13,TGTGCCTGGAGTGGGACAGGGGCAGAGACCCAGTACTTC,CAWSGTGAETQYF
NA,once,TRBV18,TRBJ1-2,14,TGTGCCAGCTCACCACCCGAGACAGCCTATGGCTACACCTTC,CASSPPETAYGYTF
NA,NA,TRBV6-4,TRBJ2-1,12,TGTGCCAGGTTTATAGGGGGAAATGAGCAGTTCTTC,CARFIGGNEQFF
TRBD1,NA,TRBV28,TRBJ2-7,14,TGTGCCAGCAGACTGGACAGGGGGCACTACGAGCAGTACTTC,CASRLDRGHYEQYF
NA,NA,TRBV12-3/TRBV12-4,TRBJ2-1,13,TGTGCCAGCAGTTTCGGGGAAAACAATGAGCAGTTCTTC,CASSFGENNEQFF
TRBD1,once,TRBV10-1,TRBJ1-5,13,TGCGCCAGCAGCCGGGACAGGGTTTATCCCCAGCATTTT,CASSRDRVYPQHF
TRBD1,NA,TRBV5-6,TRBJ2-3,18,TGTGCCAGCAGCTATCGCACAGGGGGCAGTTGGAGCACAGATACGCAGTATTTT,CASSYRTGGSWSTDTQYF
NA,NA,TRBV18,TRBJ2-7,16,TGTGCCAGCTCTCAAAAGGGGCGGGGAAATGAGTACGAGCAGTACTTC,CASSQKGRGNEYEQYF
NA,NA,TRBV5-5,TRBJ1-2,13,TGTGCCAGCAGCTTGGTGGGGCTCTATGGCTACACCTTC,CASSLVGLYGYTF
TRBD1,NA,TRBV7-2,TRBJ1-2,14,TGTGCCAGCAGCTCGATCGGACAGGGGAAGGGCTACACCTTC,CASSSIGQGKGYTF
NA,NA,TRBV7-9,TRBJ2-7,14,TGTGCCAGCAGCAACCGCGGGGCCTTCTACGAGCAGTACTTC,CASSNRGAFYEQYF
NA,NA,TRBV18,TRBJ2-3,16,TGTGCCAGCTCACCCCCCGGGGTCTTCGCGGGGGATACGCAGTATTTT,CASSPPGVFAGDTQYF
TRBD2,NA,TRBV5-6,TRBJ2-7,14,TGTGCCAGCAGCGATAGCGGGAGTAGTTACGAGCAGTACTTC,CASSDSGSSYEQYF
NA,few,TRBV7-2,TRBJ2-7,11,TGTGCCAGCTCAGCGCACTACGAGCAGTACTTC,CASSAHYEQYF
NA,NA,TRBV19,TRBJ1-5,14,TGTGCCAGTAGTATGGGGGGTCGACTCAAGTCCCAGCATTTT,CASSMGGRLKSQHF
TRBD1,NA,TRBV7-8,TRBJ1-1,15,TGTGCCAGCAGCTCGGGACAGGGCCTGAACACTGAAGCTTTCTTT,CASSSGQGLNTEAFF
NA,NA,TRBV28,TRBJ2-4,15,TGTGCCAGCAGCCTAAGTCGGGGGAGCAAAAACATTCAGTACTTC,CASSLSRGSKNIQYF
TRBD1,NA,TRBV5-4,TRBJ2-4,14,TGTGCCAGCAGCTCCGGGACAGGGTTGAACATTCAGTACTTC,CASSSGTGLNIQYF
NA,NA,TRBV6-7,TRBJ1-2,14,TGTGCCAGCAGTTACCCCGCGGATGCGGGCCCATGGACCTTC,CASSYPADAGPWTF
TRBD1,few,TRBV29-1,TRBJ2-7,14,TGCAGCGCCCTTTTGGGACAGGGGTCCGGCGAGCAGTACTTC,CSALLGQGSGEQYF
TRBD1,NA,TRBV2,TRBJ1-5,14,TGTGCCACCTCTCAGGGGGGAGGAGATCAGCCCCAGCATTTT,CATSQGGGDQPQHF
NA,NA,TRBV29-1,TRBJ2-1,14,TGCAGCGTTGAACAGGATGATCGTTACAATGAGCAGTTCTTC,CSVEQDDRYNEQFF
NA,NA,TRBV3-1/TRBV3-2,TRBJ2-5,14,TGTGCCAGCAGCCCCCTTTATCCTTTGGAGACCCAGTACTTC,CASSPLYPLETQYF
NA,NA,TRBV11-2,TRBJ2-2,15,TGTGCCAGCAGCTTAGAGCGGGGATACACCGGGGAGCTGTTTTTT,CASSLERGYTGELFF
NA,few,TRBV30,TRBJ1-1,13,TGTGCCTGGAGGGGCGGAGGGGACACTGAAGCTTTCTTT,CAWRGGGDTEAFF
TRBD1,NA,TRBV6-5,TRBJ1-1,14,TGTGCCAGCAGTCCGAGGGGGCTTTTATCTGAAGCTTTCTTT,CASSPRGLLSEAFF
NA,NA,TRBV6-5,TRBJ1-3,14,TGTGCCAGCAGTCCCCGGTTCTCTGGAAACACCATATATTTT,CASSPRFSGNTIYF
TRBD2,NA,TRBV18,TRBJ2-5,17,TGTGCCAGCTCACCACCGACCTTGAGCGGGGGGGCAGAGACCCAGTACTTC,CASSPPTLSGGAETQYF
NA,NA,TRBV21-1,TRBJ2-1,19,TGTGCCAGCAGCAAAATTGAGCTTAGCGGGCCAACCCCAAGCTATGAGCAGTTCTTC,CASSKIELSGPTPSYEQFF